The TCR beta chain described here comes from a study of blood T cell repertoires in COVID-19. Whole-study context: Samples representing acute and convalescent COVID-19 were sourced from the United States, Italy and Spain.

The CDR3 runs to 14 residues. Germline CDR1 and CDR2: SGHTA and FQGNSA. With 2 bases clipped from V and 5 bases from J, the junction kept 5 bases outside the gene matches. Source study methods: Scientists estimated how many nucleated cells there were by amplifying reference gene primers. Data came from immunoSEQ multiplex PCR; TCRdb stores just in-frame clones and leaves some out. V, J and clone size derive from that table, while D and trimming were established from the DNA sequence. The sample yields a few hundred thousand clones, around 89% seen once. Participants were aged about 18 to 100 years from about 25 US areas. Categorization into cohorts depended on clinical history that participants reported.

The clonotype originates from a woman aged 35 to 49 with acute COVID-19. The V call is TRBV7-2, the J call TRBJ2-5, with 7 nucleotides matching TRBD1. The specimen was PBMCs or T cells enriched from blood (not recorded which). CDR3 protein: CASSLTGAVETQYF. Here the CDR3 DNA reads TGTGCCAGCAGCTTAACAGGGGCGGTGGAGACCCAGTACTTC.